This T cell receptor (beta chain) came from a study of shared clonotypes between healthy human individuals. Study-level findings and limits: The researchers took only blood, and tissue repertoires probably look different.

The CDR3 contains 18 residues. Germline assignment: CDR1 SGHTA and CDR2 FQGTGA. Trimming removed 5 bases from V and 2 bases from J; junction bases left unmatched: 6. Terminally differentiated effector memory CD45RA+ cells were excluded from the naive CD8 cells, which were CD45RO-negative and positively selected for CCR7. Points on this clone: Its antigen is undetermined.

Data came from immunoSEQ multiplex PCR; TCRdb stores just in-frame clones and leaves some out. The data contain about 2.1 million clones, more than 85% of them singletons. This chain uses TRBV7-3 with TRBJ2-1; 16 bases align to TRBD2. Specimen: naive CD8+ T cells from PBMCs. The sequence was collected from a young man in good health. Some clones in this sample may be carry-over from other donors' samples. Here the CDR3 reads CASSPGTSGRAPYNEQFF. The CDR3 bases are TGTGCCAGCAGCCCCGGGACTAGCGGGAGGGCCCCCTACAATGAGCAGTTCTTC.